Sequencing of this T cell receptor beta chain was carried out in a study of control samples from healthy donors and cancer patients. For this clone: Other DNA sequences in this specimen translate into the identical CDR3.

Produced via immunoSEQ multiplex PCR; TCRdb's table is partial and in-frame only. The data show 98,000 or so clones, with around three quarters seen just once and about 10% held by the top ten. V was pared by 4 bases and J by 4 bases, with 8 bases between. The CDR3 totals 12 residues. Germline V gene sequence: CDR1 SGHDN, CDR2 FVKESK. J is TRBJ2-7 and V is TRBV14; the D is unclear. This clonotype was obtained from a woman aged 25 to 45 in good health. The specimen was blood. The CDR3 DNA reads as TGTGCCAGCAGCCCCTCTGGTTACGAGCAGTACTTC. This translates into CASSPSGYEQYF.